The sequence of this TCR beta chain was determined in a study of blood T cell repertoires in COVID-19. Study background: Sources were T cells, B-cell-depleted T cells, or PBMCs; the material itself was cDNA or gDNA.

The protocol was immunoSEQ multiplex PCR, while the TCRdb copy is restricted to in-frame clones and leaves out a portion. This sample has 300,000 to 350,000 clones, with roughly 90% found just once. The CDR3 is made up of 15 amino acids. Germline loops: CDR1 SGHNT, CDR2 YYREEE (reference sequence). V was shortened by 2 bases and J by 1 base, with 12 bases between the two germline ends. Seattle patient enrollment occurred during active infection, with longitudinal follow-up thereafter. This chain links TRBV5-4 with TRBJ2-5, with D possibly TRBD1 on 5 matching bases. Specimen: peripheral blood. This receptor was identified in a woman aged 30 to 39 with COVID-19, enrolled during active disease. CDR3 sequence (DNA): TGTGCCAGCAGCTTCCCCTCTCAGGGCCAAGAGACCCAGTACTTC. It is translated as CASSFPSQGQETQYF.